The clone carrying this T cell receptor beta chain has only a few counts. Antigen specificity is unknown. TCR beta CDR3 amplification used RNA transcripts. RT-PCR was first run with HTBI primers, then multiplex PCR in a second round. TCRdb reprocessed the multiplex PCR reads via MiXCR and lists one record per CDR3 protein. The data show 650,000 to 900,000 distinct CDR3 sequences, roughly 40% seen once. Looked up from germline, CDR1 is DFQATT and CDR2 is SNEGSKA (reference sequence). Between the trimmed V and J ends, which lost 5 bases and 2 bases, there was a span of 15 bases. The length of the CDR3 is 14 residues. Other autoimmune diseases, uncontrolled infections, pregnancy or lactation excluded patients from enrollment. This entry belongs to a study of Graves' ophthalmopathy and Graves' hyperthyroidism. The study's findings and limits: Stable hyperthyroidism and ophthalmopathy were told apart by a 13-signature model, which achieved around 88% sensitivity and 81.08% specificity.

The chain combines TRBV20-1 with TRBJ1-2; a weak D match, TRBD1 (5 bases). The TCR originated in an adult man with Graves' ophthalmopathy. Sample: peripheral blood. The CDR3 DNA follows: TGCAGTGCTCAAAAAGACGGGGGAAACTATGGCTACACCTTC. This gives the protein CSAQKDGGNYGYTF.